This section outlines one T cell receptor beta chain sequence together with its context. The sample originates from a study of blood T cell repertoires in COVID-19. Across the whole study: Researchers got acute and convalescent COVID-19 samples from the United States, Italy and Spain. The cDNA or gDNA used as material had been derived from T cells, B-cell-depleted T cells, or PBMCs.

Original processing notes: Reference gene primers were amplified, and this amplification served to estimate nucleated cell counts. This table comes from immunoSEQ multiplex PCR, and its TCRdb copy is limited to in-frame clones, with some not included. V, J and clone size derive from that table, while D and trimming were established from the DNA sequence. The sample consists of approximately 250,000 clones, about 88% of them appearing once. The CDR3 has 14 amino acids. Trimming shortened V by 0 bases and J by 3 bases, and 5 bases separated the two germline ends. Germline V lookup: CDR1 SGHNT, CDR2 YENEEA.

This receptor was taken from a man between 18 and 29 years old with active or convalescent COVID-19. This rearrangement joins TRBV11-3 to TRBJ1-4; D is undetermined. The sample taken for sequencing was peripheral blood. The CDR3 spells CASSLESPNEKLFF. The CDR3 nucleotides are TGTGCCAGCAGCTTAGAGAGTCCTAATGAAAAACTGTTTTTT.